The sequence of this TCR beta chain was determined in a study of cytomegalovirus exposure and HLA in healthy donors. In the study overall: Earlier work reported approximately 110 million unique TCR beta sequences from about 200 million T cells.

There are 15 residues in the CDR3. Germline trimming cut 6 bases from V and 4 bases from J; bases unmatched to any gene: 7. In germline, CDR1 is SGHRS, CDR2 YFSETQ. In the case of this clone: As yet, its antigen is unknown.

Notes on the study in general: In a later analysis, TCR beta V- and J-gene trimming was associated with a missense DCLRE1C variant.

Primers for the PCR totalled 60 Vbeta and 13 Jbeta. Profiling relied on immunoSEQ multiplex PCR, and the TCRdb table lists in-frame clones only, not all of them. The table includes around 110,000 clones, over 70% detected once. This clonotype was sampled from a woman between 18 and 29 years old in good health and CMV-seronegative. V gene TRBV5-1 combines with J gene TRBJ1-2, with TRBD1 matching over 12 bases. Material for sequencing was PBMCs. The CDR3 bases are TGCGCCAGCACCTCCGGGACAGGGGGCTTCTATGGCTACACCTTC. Translating it yields CASTSGTGGFYGYTF.